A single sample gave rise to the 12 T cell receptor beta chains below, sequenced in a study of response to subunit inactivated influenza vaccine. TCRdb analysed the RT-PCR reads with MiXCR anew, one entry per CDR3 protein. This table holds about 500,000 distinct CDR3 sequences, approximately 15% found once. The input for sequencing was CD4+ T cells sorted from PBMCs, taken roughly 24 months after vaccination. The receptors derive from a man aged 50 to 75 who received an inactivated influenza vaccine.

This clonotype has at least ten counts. In DNA, the CDR3 is TGTGCCAGCAGCCGAGAAACCTACGAGCAGTACTTC. Its protein is CASSRETYEQYF. This chain joins TRBV3-1 and TRBJ2-7; D is uncertain. Germline CDR1 and CDR2: LGHDT and YNNKEL (reference sequence). Trimming left V 4 bases short and J 2 bases short, with 6 bases between. This CDR3 has 12 residues.

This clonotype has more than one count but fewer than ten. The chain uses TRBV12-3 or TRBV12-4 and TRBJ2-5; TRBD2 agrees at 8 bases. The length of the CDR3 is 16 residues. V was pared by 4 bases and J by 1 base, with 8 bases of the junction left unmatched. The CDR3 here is CASSSQRLAPQETQYF. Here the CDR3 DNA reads TGTGCCAGCAGTTCCCAAAGACTAGCGCCCCAAGAGACCCAGTACTTC.

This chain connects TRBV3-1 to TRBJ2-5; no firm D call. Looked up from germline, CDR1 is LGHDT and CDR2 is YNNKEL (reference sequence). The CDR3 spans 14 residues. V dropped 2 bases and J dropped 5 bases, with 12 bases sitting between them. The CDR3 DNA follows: TGTGCCAGCAGCCAAAGTTTGGCCTATGAGACCCAGTACTTC. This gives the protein CASSQSLAYETQYF.

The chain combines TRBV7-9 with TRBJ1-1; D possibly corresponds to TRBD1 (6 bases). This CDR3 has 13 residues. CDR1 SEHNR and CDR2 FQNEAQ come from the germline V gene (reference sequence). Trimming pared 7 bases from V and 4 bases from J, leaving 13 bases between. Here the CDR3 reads CASNGGQGTEAFF. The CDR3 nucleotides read TGTGCCAGCAATGGGGGGCAGGGCACTGAAGCTTTCTTT.

The CDR3 DNA reads as TGTGCCAGCCGGGAGGACAAAGTGACCCAGTACTTC. Translation: CASREDKVTQYF. The rearrangement links TRBV2 to TRBJ2-5, with 7 bases aligning to TRBD2. Germline lookup yields CDR1 SNHLY and CDR2 FYNNEI. V lost 8 bases to trimming and J lost 7 bases; unmatched junction nucleotides: 7. The CDR3 is made up of 12 amino acids.

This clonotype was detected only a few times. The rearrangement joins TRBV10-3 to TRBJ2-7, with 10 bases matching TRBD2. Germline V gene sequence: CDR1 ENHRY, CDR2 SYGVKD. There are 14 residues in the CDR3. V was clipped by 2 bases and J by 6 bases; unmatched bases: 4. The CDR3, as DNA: TGTGCCATCAGTGAGGCTAGCGGGAGTGGCGAGCAGTACTTC. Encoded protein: CAISEASGSGEQYF.

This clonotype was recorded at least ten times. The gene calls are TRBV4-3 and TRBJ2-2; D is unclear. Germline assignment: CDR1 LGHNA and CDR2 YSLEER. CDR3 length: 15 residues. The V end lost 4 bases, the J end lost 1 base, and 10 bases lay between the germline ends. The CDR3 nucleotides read TGCGCCAGCAGCCTAGGGATAAGGAACACCGGGGAGCTGTTTTTT. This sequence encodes CASSLGIRNTGELFF.

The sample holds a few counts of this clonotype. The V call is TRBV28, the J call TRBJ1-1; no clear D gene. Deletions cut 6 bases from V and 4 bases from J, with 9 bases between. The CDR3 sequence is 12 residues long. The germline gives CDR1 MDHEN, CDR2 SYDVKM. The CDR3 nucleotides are TGTGCCAGCAGCAGAAGGATCACTGAAGCTTTCTTT. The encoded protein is CASSRRITEAFF.

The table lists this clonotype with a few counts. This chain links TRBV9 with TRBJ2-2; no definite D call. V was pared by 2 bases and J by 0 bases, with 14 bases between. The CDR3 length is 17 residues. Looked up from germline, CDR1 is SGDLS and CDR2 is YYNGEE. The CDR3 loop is CASSVQSSPANTGELFF. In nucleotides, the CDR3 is TGTGCCAGCAGCGTGCAGTCGAGTCCCGCGAACACCGGGGAGCTGTTTTTT.

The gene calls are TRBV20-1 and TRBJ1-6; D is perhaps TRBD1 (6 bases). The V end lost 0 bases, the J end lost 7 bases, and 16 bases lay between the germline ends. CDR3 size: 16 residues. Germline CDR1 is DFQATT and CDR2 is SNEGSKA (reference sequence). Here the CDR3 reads CSARERGATSNSPLHF. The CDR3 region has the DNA TGCAGTGCTAGAGAACGGGGGGCTACAAGCAATTCACCCCTCCACTTT.

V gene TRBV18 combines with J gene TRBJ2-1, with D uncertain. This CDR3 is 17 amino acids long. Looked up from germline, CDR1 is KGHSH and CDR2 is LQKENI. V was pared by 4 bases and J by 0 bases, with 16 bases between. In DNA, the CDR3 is TGTGCCAGCTCACGCAATACTCTCGTCCGCTCCTACAATGAGCAGTTCTTC. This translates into CASSRNTLVRSYNEQFF.

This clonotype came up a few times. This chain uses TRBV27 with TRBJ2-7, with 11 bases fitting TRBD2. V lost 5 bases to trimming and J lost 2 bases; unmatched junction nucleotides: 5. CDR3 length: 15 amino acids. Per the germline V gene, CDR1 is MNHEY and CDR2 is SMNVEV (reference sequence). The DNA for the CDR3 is TGTGCCAGCAGTCTGACTAGCGGGGCCGCCTACGAGCAGTACTTC. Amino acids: CASSLTSGAAYEQYF.